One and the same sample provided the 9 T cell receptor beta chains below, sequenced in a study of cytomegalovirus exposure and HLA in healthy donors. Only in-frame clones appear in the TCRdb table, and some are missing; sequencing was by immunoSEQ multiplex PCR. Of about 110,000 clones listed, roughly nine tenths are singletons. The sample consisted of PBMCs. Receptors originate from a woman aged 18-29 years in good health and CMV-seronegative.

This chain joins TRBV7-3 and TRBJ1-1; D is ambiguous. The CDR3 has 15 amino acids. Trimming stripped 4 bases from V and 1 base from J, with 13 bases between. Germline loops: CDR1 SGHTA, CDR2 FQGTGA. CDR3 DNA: TGTGCCAGCAGCTCCCCAAGTACAGAGAACACTGAAGCTTTCTTT. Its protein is CASSSPSTENTEAFF. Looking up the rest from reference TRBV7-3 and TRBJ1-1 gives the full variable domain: GAGVSQTPSNKVTEKGKYVELRCDPISGHTALYWYRQSLGQGPEFLIYFQGTGAADDSGLPNDRFFAVRPEGSVSTLKIQRTERGDSAVYLCASSSPSTENTEAFFGQGTRLTVV.

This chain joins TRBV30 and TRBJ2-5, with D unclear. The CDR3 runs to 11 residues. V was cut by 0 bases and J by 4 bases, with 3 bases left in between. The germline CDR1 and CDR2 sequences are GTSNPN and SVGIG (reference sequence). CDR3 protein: CAWSVLETQYF. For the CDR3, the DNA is TGTGCCTGGAGTGTACTAGAGACCCAGTACTTC.

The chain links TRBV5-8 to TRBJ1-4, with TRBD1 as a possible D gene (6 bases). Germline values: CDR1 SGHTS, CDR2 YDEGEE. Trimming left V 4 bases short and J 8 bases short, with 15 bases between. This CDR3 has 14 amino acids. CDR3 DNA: TGTGCCAGCAGCCACAGGGTAGTAAAAGAAAAACTGTTTTTT. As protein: CASSHRVVKEKLFF.

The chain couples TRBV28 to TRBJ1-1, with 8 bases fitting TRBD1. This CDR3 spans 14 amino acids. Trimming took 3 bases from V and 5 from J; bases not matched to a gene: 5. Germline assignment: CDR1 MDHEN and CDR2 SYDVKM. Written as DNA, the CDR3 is TGTGCCAGCAGTTTCCCAGGGGGCGGGACTGAAGCTTTCTTT. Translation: CASSFPGGGTEAFF.

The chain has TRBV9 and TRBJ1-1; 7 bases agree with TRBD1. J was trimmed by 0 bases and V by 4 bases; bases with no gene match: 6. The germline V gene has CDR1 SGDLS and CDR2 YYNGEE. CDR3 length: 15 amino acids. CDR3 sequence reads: CASSPQDRLNTEAFF. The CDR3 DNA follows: TGTGCCAGCAGCCCCCAGGACAGGCTGAACACTGAAGCTTTCTTT.

The CDR3 DNA reads TGTGCCAGCAATAAAGGGGGCCGGAGGGCCTATGGCTACACCTTC. This gives the protein CASNKGGRRAYGYTF. The chain employs TRBV28 and TRBJ1-2, with 7 bases lining up with TRBD1. After removal of 7 bases from V and 4 bases from J, the junction contained 12 bases not matched to a gene. Germline lookup yields CDR1 MDHEN and CDR2 SYDVKM. The CDR3 sequence is 15 residues long.

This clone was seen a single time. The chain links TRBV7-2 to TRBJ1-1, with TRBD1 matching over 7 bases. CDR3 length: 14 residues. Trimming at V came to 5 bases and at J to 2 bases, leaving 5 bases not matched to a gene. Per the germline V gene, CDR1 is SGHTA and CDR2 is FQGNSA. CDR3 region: CASSVRTGNTEAFF. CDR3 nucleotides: TGTGCCAGCAGCGTTAGGACAGGCAACACTGAAGCTTTCTTT.

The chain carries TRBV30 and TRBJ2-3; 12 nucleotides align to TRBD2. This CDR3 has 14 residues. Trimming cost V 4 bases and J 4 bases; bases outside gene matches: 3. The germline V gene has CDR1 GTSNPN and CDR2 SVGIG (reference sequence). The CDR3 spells CAWNLAGGADTQYF. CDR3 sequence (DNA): TGTGCCTGGAATCTAGCGGGAGGGGCAGATACGCAGTATTTT.

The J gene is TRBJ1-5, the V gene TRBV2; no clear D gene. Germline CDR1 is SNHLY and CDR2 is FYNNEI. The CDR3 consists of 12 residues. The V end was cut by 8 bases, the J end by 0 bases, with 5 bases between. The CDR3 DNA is TGTGCCAGCGGAGATAGCAATCAGCCCCAGCATTTT. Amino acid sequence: CASGDSNQPQHF.